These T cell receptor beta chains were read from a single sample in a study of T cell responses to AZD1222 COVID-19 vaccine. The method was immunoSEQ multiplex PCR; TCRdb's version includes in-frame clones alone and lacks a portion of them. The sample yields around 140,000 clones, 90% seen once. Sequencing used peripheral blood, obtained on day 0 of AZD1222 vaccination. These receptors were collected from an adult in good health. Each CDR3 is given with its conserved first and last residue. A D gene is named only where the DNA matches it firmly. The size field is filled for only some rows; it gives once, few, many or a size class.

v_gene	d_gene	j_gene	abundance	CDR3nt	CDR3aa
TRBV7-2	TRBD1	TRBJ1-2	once	TGTGCCAGCACCCGGGGGACAGGGGTCTATGGCTACACCTTC	CASTRGTGVYGYTF
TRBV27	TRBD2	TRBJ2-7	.	TGTGCCAGCAGTTTATCCCTAGCGGAAAGCGCCTACGAGCAGTACTTC	CASSLSLAESAYEQYF
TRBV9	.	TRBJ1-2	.	TGTGCCAGCAGCGTAGCTACTGGGGGATCGGACTATGGCTACACCTTC	CASSVATGGSDYGYTF
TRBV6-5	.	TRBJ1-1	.	TGTGCCAGCACCAACCCAGAAGGCACTGAAGCTTTCTTT	CASTNPEGTEAFF
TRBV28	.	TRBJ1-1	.	TGTGCCAGCGGTCAGAACACTGAAGCTTTCTTT	CASGQNTEAFF
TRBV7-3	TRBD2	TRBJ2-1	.	TGTGCCAGCAGCTATAGCGGGAGGGGTGGCAATGAGCAGTTCTTC	CASSYSGRGGNEQFF
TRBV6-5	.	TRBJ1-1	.	TGTGCCAGCACGGTGGGCACTGAAGCTTTCTTT	CASTVGTEAFF
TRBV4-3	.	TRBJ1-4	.	TGCGCCAGCAGCCAAGATCTGAAGGGGGGTGAAAAACTGTTTTTT	CASSQDLKGGEKLFF
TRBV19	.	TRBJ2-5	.	TGTGCCAGTAGTGTTGAGGGAGCCCAGTACTTC	CASSVEGAQYF
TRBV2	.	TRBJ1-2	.	TGTGCCAGCAGACTGGCCCCAGGCGGTGGCTACACCTTC	CASRLAPGGGYTF
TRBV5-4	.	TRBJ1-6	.	TGTGCCAGCAGCGACCCCCAGGGACCTAATTCACCCCTCCACTTT	CASSDPQGPNSPLHF
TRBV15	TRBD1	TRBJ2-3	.	TGTGCCACCAGCAGGGGACAGGGGGCCACAGATACGCAGTATTTT	CATSRGQGATDTQYF
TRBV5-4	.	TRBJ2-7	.	TGTGCCAGCACCTCGCGTCGGGACACCCCTTTCTACGAGCAGTACTTC	CASTSRRDTPFYEQYF
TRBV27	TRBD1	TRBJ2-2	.	TGTGCCAGCGGAAGGACAGGGAGAGCCGGGGAGCTGTTTTTT	CASGRTGRAGELFF
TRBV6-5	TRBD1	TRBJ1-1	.	TGTGCCAGCAGTTCCCGGGACAGACACACTGAAGCTTTCTTT	CASSSRDRHTEAFF
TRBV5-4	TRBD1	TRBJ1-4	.	TGTGCCAGCAGCAGATCCGGGACAGCCGCAACTAATGAAAAACTGTTTTTT	CASSRSGTAATNEKLFF
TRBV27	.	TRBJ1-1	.	TGTGCCAGCAGTTTAGTCCGGGGTGAGGCTGAAGCTTTCTTT	CASSLVRGEAEAFF
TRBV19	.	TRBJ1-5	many	TGTGCCAGTAGTCCTGACTTCAGCAATCAGCCCCAGCATTTT	CASSPDFSNQPQHF
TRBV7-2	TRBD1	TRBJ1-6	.	TGTGCCAGCAGCTCACAGGGGGCCAACAATTCACCCCTCCACTTT	CASSSQGANNSPLHF
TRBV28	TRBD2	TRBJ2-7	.	TGTGCCAGCAGCCCTACTAGCGGGAGCGGTTACGAGCAGTACTTC	CASSPTSGSGYEQYF
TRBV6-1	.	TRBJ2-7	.	TGTGCCAGCACTGAAGGAGGATACGAGCAGTACTTC	CASTEGGYEQYF
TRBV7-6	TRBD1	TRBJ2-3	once	TGTGCCAGCAGCAAATTACAGGGGGCCCGCACAGATACGCAGTATTTT	CASSKLQGARTDTQYF
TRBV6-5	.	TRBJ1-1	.	TGTGCCAGCAGTTACGGGGGGGGTGTGGACACTGAAGCTTTCTTT	CASSYGGGVDTEAFF
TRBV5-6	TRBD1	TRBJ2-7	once	TGTGCCAGCAGTCATGACGGGGACAGAGCCTACGAGCAGTACTTC	CASSHDGDRAYEQYF
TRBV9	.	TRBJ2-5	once	TGTGCCAGCCGACTCCGGCCAGTGGCCCGTAAGACCCAGTACTTC	CASRLRPVARKTQYF
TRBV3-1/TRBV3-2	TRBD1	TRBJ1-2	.	TGTGCCAGCAGCCCCCTCCCCCCCGACAGGGGAGTTGGGGTTAACTATGGCTACACCTTC	CASSPLPPDRGVGVNYGYTF
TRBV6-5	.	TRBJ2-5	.	TGTGCCAGCAGGGAAGAGACCCAGTACTTC	CASREETQYF
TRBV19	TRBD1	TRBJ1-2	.	TGTGCCAGTAGTCCGCGGACAGGGAGAGCCGTGATTAACTATGGCTACACCTTC	CASSPRTGRAVINYGYTF
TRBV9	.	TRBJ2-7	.	TGTGCCAGCAGCGTACCGTCGACAGGGAGGTCCTACGAGCAGTACTTC	CASSVPSTGRSYEQYF
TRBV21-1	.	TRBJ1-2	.	TGTGCCAGCAGCAAAAGGTCACCGGGACAGGGGGACCATGGCTACACCTTC	CASSKRSPGQGDHGYTF
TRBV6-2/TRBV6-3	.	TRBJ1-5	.	TGTGCCAGCAGTACCCCTGGGGGGCCAAGCCAGCCCCAGCATTTT	CASSTPGGPSQPQHF
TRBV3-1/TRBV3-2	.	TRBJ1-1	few	TGTGCCAGCAGCTTCGTGGCTCGGGGCACTGAAGCTTTCTTT	CASSFVARGTEAFF
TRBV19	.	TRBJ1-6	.	TGTGCCAGCCGGAGGACAGCAAATTCACCCCTCCACTTT	CASRRTANSPLHF
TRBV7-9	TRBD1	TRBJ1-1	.	TGTGCCAGCAAGTCGGGACAGTACATGAACACTGAAGCTTTCTTT	CASKSGQYMNTEAFF
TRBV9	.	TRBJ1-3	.	TGTGCCAGCAGCCTAACGGGTCGGGGGCGTAAAAACACCATATATTTT	CASSLTGRGRKNTIYF
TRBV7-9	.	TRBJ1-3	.	TGTGCCAGCAGCCCCCCCATGGGGAACACCATATATTTT	CASSPPMGNTIYF
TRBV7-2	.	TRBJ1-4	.	TGTGCCAGCAGCTCATCTGGGGAAGGGGATTGGGTTGAAAAACTGTTTTTT	CASSSSGEGDWVEKLFF
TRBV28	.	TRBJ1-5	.	TGTGCCAGCAGTTTAGAACCCCGGGCCTCCAGACGCAATCAGCCCCAGCATTTT	CASSLEPRASRRNQPQHF
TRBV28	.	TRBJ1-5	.	TGTGCCAGCAGTTTAAGGACAGTCTTCTATAGCAATCAGCCCCAGCATTTT	CASSLRTVFYSNQPQHF
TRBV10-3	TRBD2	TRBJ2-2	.	TGTGCCATCAGTGAGACCCGGACTAGCTTCGGGGAGCTGTTTTTT	CAISETRTSFGELFF
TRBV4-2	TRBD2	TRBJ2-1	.	TGTGCCAGCAGCCAAGCATCTGCGGGAGGCTCTAGTGAGCAGTTCTTC	CASSQASAGGSSEQFF
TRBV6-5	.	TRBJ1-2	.	TGTGCCAGCAGTCTACGACAACCCAGTACGGGCTACACCTTC	CASSLRQPSTGYTF
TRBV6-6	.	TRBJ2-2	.	TGTGCCAGCATAGCACTGACCGGGGAGCTGTTTTTT	CASIALTGELFF
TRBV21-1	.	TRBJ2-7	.	TGTGCCAGCAGCTCTGGACAGGGGGAAACCTACGAGCAGTACTTC	CASSSGQGETYEQYF